A selection of T cell receptor beta chains follows, all from one sample in a study of CD8 T cells in Susac syndrome. In TCRdb, the immunoSEQ multiplex PCR reads were re-called with MiXCR into one record per CDR3 protein. The sample yields approximately 190,000 distinct CDR3 sequences, about 93% seen once. The sample consisted of CD4+ T cells from PBMCs. These receptors all stem from a human donor in good health. The CDR3 runs from the conserved cysteine through the conserved F or W. Fields, in order: V gene, D gene, clone size, J gene, CDR3 length, CDR3 DNA, CDR3 protein. A D gene is named only where the DNA matches it firmly. Some rows have no size entry. The others give once, few or many, or a class for an expanded clone.

v_call: TRBV12-3/TRBV12-4
d_call: -
clone_size: -
j_call: TRBJ2-2
cdr3_length: 15
cdr3_nt: TGTGCCAGCAACTTCGGAGGGGTGAACACCGGGGAGCTGTTTTTT
cdr3_aa: CASNFGGVNTGELFF

v_call: TRBV12-3/TRBV12-4
d_call: -
clone_size: -
j_call: TRBJ2-5
cdr3_length: 13
cdr3_nt: TGTGCCAGCAGTTCCGGGGGGCGGGAGACCCAGTACTTC
cdr3_aa: CASSSGGRETQYF

v_call: TRBV5-1
d_call: -
clone_size: once
j_call: TRBJ1-1
cdr3_length: 16
cdr3_nt: TGCGCCAGCAGCTTGGTGGCAGGGCCTTTAGACACTGAAGCTTTCTTT
cdr3_aa: CASSLVAGPLDTEAFF

v_call: TRBV20-1
d_call: -
clone_size: -
j_call: TRBJ2-3
cdr3_length: 15
cdr3_nt: TGCAGTGCTAGTATGCCGTGGGGGGACACAGATACGCAGTATTTT
cdr3_aa: CSASMPWGDTDTQYF

v_call: TRBV28
d_call: -
clone_size: once
j_call: TRBJ1-2
cdr3_length: 13
cdr3_nt: TGTGCCAGCAGTTTCGGACAGATCTATGGCTACACCTTC
cdr3_aa: CASSFGQIYGYTF

v_call: TRBV20-1
d_call: -
clone_size: -
j_call: TRBJ2-1
cdr3_length: 13
cdr3_nt: TGCAGTGCTTGCGGGACTCTCCCTGTTGAGCAGTTCTTC
cdr3_aa: CSACGTLPVEQFF

v_call: TRBV12-3/TRBV12-4
d_call: -
clone_size: -
j_call: TRBJ2-2
cdr3_length: 15
cdr3_nt: TGTGCCAGCCTTTCAGGACCAGCGAACACCGGGGAGCTGTTTTTT
cdr3_aa: CASLSGPANTGELFF

v_call: TRBV14
d_call: TRBD2
clone_size: -
j_call: TRBJ2-3
cdr3_length: 18
cdr3_nt: TGTGCCAGCAGCCAAGAAGGGACTAGCGTGACAAGCACAGATACGCAGTATTTT
cdr3_aa: CASSQEGTSVTSTDTQYF

v_call: TRBV5-1
d_call: -
clone_size: -
j_call: TRBJ2-3
cdr3_length: 12
cdr3_nt: TGCGCCAGCAGCTTTAACGCAGATACGCAGTATTTT
cdr3_aa: CASSFNADTQYF

v_call: TRBV7-9
d_call: TRBD1
clone_size: -
j_call: TRBJ1-1
cdr3_length: 16
cdr3_nt: TGTGCCAGCAGCTTAGCGGGACAGGGGGCAAAAACTGAAGCTTTCTTT
cdr3_aa: CASSLAGQGAKTEAFF

v_call: TRBV2
d_call: TRBD2
clone_size: -
j_call: TRBJ2-7
cdr3_length: 15
cdr3_nt: TGTGCCAGCAGTGCCCGGGTAGCGGGGGCCTACGAGCAGTACTTC
cdr3_aa: CASSARVAGAYEQYF

v_call: TRBV15
d_call: -
clone_size: -
j_call: TRBJ2-3
cdr3_length: 12
cdr3_nt: TGTGCCACCAGCAGGGGTGCAGATACGCAGTATTTT
cdr3_aa: CATSRGADTQYF

v_call: TRBV15
d_call: -
clone_size: -
j_call: TRBJ1-5
cdr3_length: 15
cdr3_nt: TGTGCCACCAGTGACAGGCCTTTAGGCAATCAGCCCCAGCATTTT
cdr3_aa: CATSDRPLGNQPQHF

v_call: TRBV29-1
d_call: TRBD1
clone_size: once
j_call: TRBJ2-7
cdr3_length: 16
cdr3_nt: TGCAGCGTTGAAACGAGGACAGGGGTAGGGCACTACGAGCAGTACTTC
cdr3_aa: CSVETRTGVGHYEQYF

v_call: TRBV19
d_call: -
clone_size: -
j_call: TRBJ1-5
cdr3_length: 13
cdr3_nt: TGTGCCAGTAGTATCCTTCCGGGGCAGCCCCAGCATTTT
cdr3_aa: CASSILPGQPQHF

v_call: TRBV13
d_call: TRBD2
clone_size: -
j_call: TRBJ2-3
cdr3_length: 13
cdr3_nt: TGTGCCAGCAGCACGGGGGGGGAAGATACGCAGTATTTT
cdr3_aa: CASSTGGEDTQYF

v_call: TRBV3-1
d_call: -
clone_size: -
j_call: TRBJ1-1
cdr3_length: 13
cdr3_nt: TGTGCCAGCAGCCAACCCACGGTCCCTGAAGCTTTCTTT
cdr3_aa: CASSQPTVPEAFF

v_call: TRBV20-1
d_call: -
clone_size: -
j_call: TRBJ2-2
cdr3_length: 13
cdr3_nt: TGCAGTGCTAGTATGTCGAACACCGGGGAGCTGTTTTTT
cdr3_aa: CSASMSNTGELFF

v_call: TRBV14
d_call: -
clone_size: -
j_call: TRBJ2-5
cdr3_length: 15
cdr3_nt: TGTGCCAGCAGCCCGAACAGGAACTACCAAGAGACCCAGTACTTC
cdr3_aa: CASSPNRNYQETQYF

v_call: TRBV5-6
d_call: TRBD2
clone_size: few
j_call: TRBJ2-7
cdr3_length: 14
cdr3_nt: TGTGCCAGCAGCTTGGTAGCGGGGCCCTACGAGCAGTACTTC
cdr3_aa: CASSLVAGPYEQYF

v_call: TRBV19
d_call: -
clone_size: -
j_call: TRBJ2-3
cdr3_length: 15
cdr3_nt: TGTGCCAGTAGTATAGGAAGAAGGCAGACAGATACGCAGTATTTT
cdr3_aa: CASSIGRRQTDTQYF

v_call: TRBV12-3/TRBV12-4
d_call: -
clone_size: -
j_call: TRBJ1-1
cdr3_length: 16
cdr3_nt: TGTGCCAGCAGTTTAAACAGGGTCAGTCAGAACACTGAAGCTTTCTTT
cdr3_aa: CASSLNRVSQNTEAFF

v_call: TRBV7-9
d_call: -
clone_size: -
j_call: TRBJ2-6
cdr3_length: 15
cdr3_nt: TGTGCCAGCAGCTATGGAGGGTCTGGGGCCAACGTCCTGACTTTC
cdr3_aa: CASSYGGSGANVLTF

v_call: TRBV18
d_call: -
clone_size: -
j_call: TRBJ2-1
cdr3_length: 15
cdr3_nt: TGTGCCAGCTCACCGGGACGCAGTAATTACAATGAGCAGTTCTTC
cdr3_aa: CASSPGRSNYNEQFF

v_call: TRBV6-2/TRBV6-3
d_call: -
clone_size: -
j_call: TRBJ1-1
cdr3_length: 12
cdr3_nt: TGTGCCAGCAGTATGGGGCGGACTGAAGCTTTCTTT
cdr3_aa: CASSMGRTEAFF

v_call: TRBV30
d_call: TRBD1
clone_size: -
j_call: TRBJ1-1
cdr3_length: 14
cdr3_nt: TGTGCCTGGAGTTTTAGGGACAGGAACACTGAAGCTTTCTTT
cdr3_aa: CAWSFRDRNTEAFF

v_call: TRBV29-1
d_call: TRBD2
clone_size: -
j_call: TRBJ2-3
cdr3_length: 15
cdr3_nt: TGCAGCGTCGATGATGGACTAGCGGGCACAGATACGCAGTATTTT
cdr3_aa: CSVDDGLAGTDTQYF

v_call: TRBV18
d_call: -
clone_size: -
j_call: TRBJ1-1
cdr3_length: 16
cdr3_nt: TGTGCCAGCTCACTGGACGTTCCCCCGACAAACACTGAAGCTTTCTTT
cdr3_aa: CASSLDVPPTNTEAFF

v_call: TRBV7-2
d_call: -
clone_size: -
j_call: TRBJ1-1
cdr3_length: 13
cdr3_nt: TGTGCCAGCAGCTTAGCCCCCGGGACTGAAGCTTTCTTT
cdr3_aa: CASSLAPGTEAFF

v_call: TRBV7-2
d_call: -
clone_size: -
j_call: TRBJ1-5
cdr3_length: 13
cdr3_nt: TGTGCCAGCAGCTTAGATCGGTTTCAGCCCCAGCATTTT
cdr3_aa: CASSLDRFQPQHF

v_call: TRBV19
d_call: -
clone_size: -
j_call: TRBJ2-5
cdr3_length: 12
cdr3_nt: TGTGCCAGTAGTCGACCGCGGGAGACCCAGTACTTC
cdr3_aa: CASSRPRETQYF

v_call: TRBV7-9
d_call: -
clone_size: -
j_call: TRBJ1-5
cdr3_length: 15
cdr3_nt: TGTGCCAGCAGCTTAGCGGGGGATAGCAATCAGCCCCAGCATTTT
cdr3_aa: CASSLAGDSNQPQHF

v_call: TRBV19
d_call: -
clone_size: -
j_call: TRBJ2-7
cdr3_length: 14
cdr3_nt: TGTGCCAGTAGTATAGGCTACGCCGCCTACGAGCAGTACTTC
cdr3_aa: CASSIGYAAYEQYF

v_call: TRBV19
d_call: -
clone_size: -
j_call: TRBJ2-5
cdr3_length: 12
cdr3_nt: TGTGCCAGTAGTAGCCGCCGGGAGACCCAGTACTTC
cdr3_aa: CASSSRRETQYF

v_call: TRBV9
d_call: -
clone_size: -
j_call: TRBJ2-3
cdr3_length: 14
cdr3_nt: TGTGCCAGCAGCCTGGCACCCCGCACAGATACGCAGTATTTT
cdr3_aa: CASSLAPRTDTQYF

v_call: TRBV6-5
d_call: -
clone_size: -
j_call: TRBJ2-2
cdr3_length: 14
cdr3_nt: TGTGCCAGCAGAGGAGGGAGAGACACCGGGGAGCTGTTTTTT
cdr3_aa: CASRGGRDTGELFF

v_call: TRBV20-1
d_call: -
clone_size: -
j_call: TRBJ2-5
cdr3_length: 13
cdr3_nt: TGCAGTGCTACCAGGACAGTCTCAGAGACCCAGTACTTC
cdr3_aa: CSATRTVSETQYF

v_call: TRBV29-1
d_call: TRBD1
clone_size: -
j_call: TRBJ1-2
cdr3_length: 12
cdr3_nt: TGCAGCACTGGGGGACAGGGGGTTGGCTACACCTTC
cdr3_aa: CSTGGQGVGYTF

v_call: TRBV28
d_call: -
clone_size: -
j_call: TRBJ2-1
cdr3_length: 15
cdr3_nt: TGTGCCAGCTTGGAGGCCAGCTCACTTTTCAATGAGCAGTTCTTC
cdr3_aa: CASLEASSLFNEQFF

v_call: TRBV28
d_call: TRBD1
clone_size: -
j_call: TRBJ1-2
cdr3_length: 13
cdr3_nt: TGTGCCACCCTTACAGGGGCCTACTATGGCTACACCTTC
cdr3_aa: CATLTGAYYGYTF

v_call: TRBV12-3/TRBV12-4
d_call: TRBD1
clone_size: -
j_call: TRBJ1-2
cdr3_length: 17
cdr3_nt: TGTGCCAGCAGTTTGGAACTGGGACAGGGAGCTAACTATGGCTACACCTTC
cdr3_aa: CASSLELGQGANYGYTF

v_call: TRBV6-6
d_call: -
clone_size: few
j_call: TRBJ2-2
cdr3_length: 14
cdr3_nt: TGTGCCAGCAGTCTTGGACGTGGCACCGGGGAGCTGTTTTTT
cdr3_aa: CASSLGRGTGELFF

v_call: TRBV11-2
d_call: -
clone_size: -
j_call: TRBJ1-3
cdr3_length: 14
cdr3_nt: TGTGCCAGCAGCCTTTCGTTAGGAGGAAACACCATATATTTT
cdr3_aa: CASSLSLGGNTIYF

v_call: TRBV2
d_call: TRBD1
clone_size: -
j_call: TRBJ2-1
cdr3_length: 12
cdr3_nt: TGTGCCAGCAGGAAACAGGGGGCGCAGGAGTTCTTC
cdr3_aa: CASRKQGAQEFF

v_call: TRBV2
d_call: -
clone_size: -
j_call: TRBJ2-7
cdr3_length: 15
cdr3_nt: TGTGCCAGCAGTGGTATCGTGCGGGGAGGAAACGAGCAGTACTTC
cdr3_aa: CASSGIVRGGNEQYF

v_call: TRBV27
d_call: -
clone_size: -
j_call: TRBJ1-6
cdr3_length: 13
cdr3_nt: TGTGCCAGCACAGGCCACGGAAACTCACCCCTCCACTTT
cdr3_aa: CASTGHGNSPLHF

v_call: TRBV5-6
d_call: -
clone_size: -
j_call: TRBJ1-1
cdr3_length: 12
cdr3_nt: TGTGCCAGCAGCTTGGCCCTCGGAGAAGCTTTCTTT
cdr3_aa: CASSLALGEAFF

v_call: TRBV7-2
d_call: -
clone_size: -
j_call: TRBJ2-5
cdr3_length: 14
cdr3_nt: TGTGCCAGCAGCCTCCCCGGGATGGGGGAGACCCAGTACTTC
cdr3_aa: CASSLPGMGETQYF

v_call: TRBV28
d_call: TRBD1
clone_size: -
j_call: TRBJ1-3
cdr3_length: 14
cdr3_nt: TGTGCCAGCGGTAACAGGGGGCCTGGAAACACCATATATTTT
cdr3_aa: CASGNRGPGNTIYF

v_call: TRBV28
d_call: TRBD1
clone_size: -
j_call: TRBJ1-5
cdr3_length: 16
cdr3_nt: TGTGCCAGCAGTTTTGGAGGCAGGGGGCTATATCAGCCCCAGCATTTT
cdr3_aa: CASSFGGRGLYQPQHF

v_call: TRBV23-1
d_call: TRBD1
clone_size: -
j_call: TRBJ1-1
cdr3_length: 14
cdr3_nt: TGCGCCAGCAGTCAATTCCTCAGGGGGACTGAAGCTTTCTTT
cdr3_aa: CASSQFLRGTEAFF